Detailed here is one T cell receptor (beta chain). Its antigen is as yet unknown. Trimming took 7 bases from V and 8 from J, leaving 12 bases between them. CDR1 MDHEN and CDR2 SYDVKM come from the germline V gene. CDR3 length: 12 residues. TCRdb reprocessed the RACE reads with MiXCR, giving one entry per CDR3 protein. Of approximately 88,000 distinct CDR3 sequences listed, 10% to 15% were seen once; the top ten hold around 5.7%. The data are from a study of human T cells and chemical hapten exposure. Overall study findings and caveats: With alopecia, donors may have immune responses unlike healthy people's.

Time point here: patch test 3, about 24 weeks after DPC sensitization. The treatment is: therapeutic diphenylcyclopropenone sensitization with weekly scalp DPC. The genes are TRBV28 and TRBJ2-1, with D maybe TRBD1 (6 bases). Here the sequenced sample was whole blood, taken in connection with sensitization to the hapten diphenylcyclopropenone (DPC). The sequence was collected from a woman aged 50 to 60 with alopecia areata. Some clones in this sample may be carry-over from other donors' samples. This chain's CDR3 is CASMGAGDEQFF. Written as DNA, the CDR3 is TGTGCCAGCATGGGGGCCGGGGATGAGCAGTTCTTC.